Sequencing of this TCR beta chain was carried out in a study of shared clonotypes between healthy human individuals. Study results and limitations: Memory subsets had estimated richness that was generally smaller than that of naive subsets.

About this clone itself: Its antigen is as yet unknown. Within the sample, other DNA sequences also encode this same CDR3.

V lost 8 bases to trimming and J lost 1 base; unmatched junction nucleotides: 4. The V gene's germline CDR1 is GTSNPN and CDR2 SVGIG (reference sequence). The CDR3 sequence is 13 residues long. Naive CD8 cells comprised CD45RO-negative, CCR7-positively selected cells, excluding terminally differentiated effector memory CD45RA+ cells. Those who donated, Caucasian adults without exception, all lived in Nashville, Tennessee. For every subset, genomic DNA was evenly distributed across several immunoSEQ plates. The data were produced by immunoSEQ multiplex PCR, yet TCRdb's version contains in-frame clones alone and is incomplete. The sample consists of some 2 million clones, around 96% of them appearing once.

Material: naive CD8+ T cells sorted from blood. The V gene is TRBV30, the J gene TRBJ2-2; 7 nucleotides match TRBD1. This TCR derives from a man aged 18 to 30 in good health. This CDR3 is CASDRENTGELFF. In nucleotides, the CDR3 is TGTGCCAGCGACAGGGAGAACACCGGGGAGCTGTTTTTT.